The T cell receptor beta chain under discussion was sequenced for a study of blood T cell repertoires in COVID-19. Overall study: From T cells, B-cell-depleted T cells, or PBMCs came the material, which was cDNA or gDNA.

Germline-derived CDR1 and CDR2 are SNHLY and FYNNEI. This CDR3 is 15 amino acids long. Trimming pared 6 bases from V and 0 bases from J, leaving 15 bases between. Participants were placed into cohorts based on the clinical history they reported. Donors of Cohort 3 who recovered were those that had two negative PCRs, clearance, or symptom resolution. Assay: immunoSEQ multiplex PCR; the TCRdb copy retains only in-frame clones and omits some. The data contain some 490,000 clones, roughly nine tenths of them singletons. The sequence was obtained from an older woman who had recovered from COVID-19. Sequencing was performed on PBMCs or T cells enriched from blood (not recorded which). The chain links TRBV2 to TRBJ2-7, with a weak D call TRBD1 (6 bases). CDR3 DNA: TGTGCCAGCAGCCCAGACAGGATCCGCTCCTACGAGCAGTACTTC. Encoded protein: CASSPDRIRSYEQYF.